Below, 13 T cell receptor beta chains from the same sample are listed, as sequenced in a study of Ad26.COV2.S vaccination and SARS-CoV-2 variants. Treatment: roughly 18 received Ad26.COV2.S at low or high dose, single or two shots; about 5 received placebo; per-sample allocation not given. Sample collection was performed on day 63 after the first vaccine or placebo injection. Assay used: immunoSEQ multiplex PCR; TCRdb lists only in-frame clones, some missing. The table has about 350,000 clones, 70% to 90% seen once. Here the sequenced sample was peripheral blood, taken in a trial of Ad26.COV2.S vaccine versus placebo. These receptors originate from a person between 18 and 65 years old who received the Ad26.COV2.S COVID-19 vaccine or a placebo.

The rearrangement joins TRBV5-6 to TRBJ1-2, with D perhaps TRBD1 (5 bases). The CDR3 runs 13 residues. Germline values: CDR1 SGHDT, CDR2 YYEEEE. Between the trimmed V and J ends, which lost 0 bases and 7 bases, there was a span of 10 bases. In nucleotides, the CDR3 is TGTGCCAGCAGCTTGGCCGGGGGTTCTGGCTACACCTTC. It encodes CASSLAGGSGYTF.

The CDR3 region is CASSPGTLNYGYTF. CDR3 coding DNA: TGTGCCAGCTCACCTGGGACCCTTAACTATGGCTACACCTTC. V usage is TRBV18 and J usage is TRBJ1-2, with TRBD1 as a possible D gene (5 bases). This CDR3 has 14 residues. V was clipped by 3 bases and J by 1 base, with 9 bases between them. Germline V gene data show CDR1 as KGHSH and CDR2 as LQKENI.

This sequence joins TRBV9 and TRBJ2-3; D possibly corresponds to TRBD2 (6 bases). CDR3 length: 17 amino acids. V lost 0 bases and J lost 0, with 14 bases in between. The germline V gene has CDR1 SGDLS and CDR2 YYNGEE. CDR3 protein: CASSVGVGLSSTDTQYF. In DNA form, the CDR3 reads TGTGCCAGCAGCGTAGGAGTGGGACTGAGTAGCACAGATACGCAGTATTTT. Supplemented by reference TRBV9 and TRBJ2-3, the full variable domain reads DSGVTQTPKHLITATGQRVTLRCSPRSGDLSVYWYQQSLDQGLQFLIQYYNGEERAKGNILERFSAQQFPDLHSELNLSSLELGDSALYFCASSVGVGLSSTDTQYFGPGTRLTVL.

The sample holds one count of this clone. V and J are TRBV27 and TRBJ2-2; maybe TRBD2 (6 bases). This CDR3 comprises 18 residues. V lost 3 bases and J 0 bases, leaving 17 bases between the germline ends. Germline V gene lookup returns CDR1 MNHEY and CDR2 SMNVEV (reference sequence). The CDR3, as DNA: TGTGCCAGCAGTTTGACGTGGCCCAGCGGGCCGAACACCGGGGAGCTGTTTTTT. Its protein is CASSLTWPSGPNTGELFF.

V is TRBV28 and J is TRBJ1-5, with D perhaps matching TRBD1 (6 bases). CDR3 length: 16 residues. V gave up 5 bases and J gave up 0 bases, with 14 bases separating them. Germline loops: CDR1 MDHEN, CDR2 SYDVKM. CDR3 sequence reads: CASSRTGTTSNQPQHF. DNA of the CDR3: TGTGCCAGCAGTCGAACCGGGACAACTAGCAATCAGCCCCAGCATTTT.

The CDR3 loop is CASSETAGTTEAFF. The CDR3 nucleotides read TGCGCCAGCAGCGAGACCGCAGGGACCACTGAAGCTTTCTTT. The chain combines TRBV5-1 with TRBJ1-1; the D gene is possibly TRBD1 (5 bases). CDR1 is SGHRS, CDR2 YFSETQ, per germline. V lost 4 bases and J lost 4, with 14 bases in between. There are 14 residues in the CDR3.

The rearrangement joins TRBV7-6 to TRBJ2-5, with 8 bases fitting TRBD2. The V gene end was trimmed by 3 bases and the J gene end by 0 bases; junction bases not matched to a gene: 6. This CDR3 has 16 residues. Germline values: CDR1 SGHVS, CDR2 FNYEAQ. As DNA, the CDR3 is TGTGCCAGCAGCTTCTGGCGGGAGGCTTACCAAGAGACCCAGTACTTC. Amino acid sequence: CASSFWREAYQETQYF. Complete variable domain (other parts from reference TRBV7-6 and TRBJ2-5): GAGVSQSPRYKVTKRGQDVALRCDPISGHVSLYWYRQALGQGPEFLTYFNYEAQQDKSGLPNDRFSAERPEGSISTLTIQRTEQRDSAMYRCASSFWREAYQETQYFGPGTRLLVL.

The CDR3 loop is CASSQERVRGDSPLHF. CDR3 nucleotide sequence: TGTGCCAGCAGCCAAGAGCGTGTAAGGGGGGATTCACCCCTCCACTTT. The rearrangement links TRBV3-1 (or the pseudogene TRBV3-2) to TRBJ1-6, with D perhaps matching TRBD1 (6 bases). V lost 0 bases and J lost 8, with 14 bases in between. CDR1 and CDR2 from the germline V gene are LGHDT and YNNKEL (reference sequence). The CDR3 extends over 16 amino acids.

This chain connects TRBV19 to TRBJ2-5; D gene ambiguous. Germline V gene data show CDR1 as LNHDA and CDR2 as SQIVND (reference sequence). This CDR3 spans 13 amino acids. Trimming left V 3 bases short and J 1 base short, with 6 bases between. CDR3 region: CASSMVVQETQYF. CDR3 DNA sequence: TGTGCCAGTAGTATGGTAGTCCAAGAGACCCAGTACTTC.

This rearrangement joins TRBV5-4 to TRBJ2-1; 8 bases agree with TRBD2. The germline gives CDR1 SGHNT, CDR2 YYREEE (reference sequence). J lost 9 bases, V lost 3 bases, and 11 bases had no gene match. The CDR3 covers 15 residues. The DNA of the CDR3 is TGTGCCAGCAGCTCCTATAGCGGGGCGGTAGGTGAGCAGTTCTTC. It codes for CASSSYSGAVGEQFF.

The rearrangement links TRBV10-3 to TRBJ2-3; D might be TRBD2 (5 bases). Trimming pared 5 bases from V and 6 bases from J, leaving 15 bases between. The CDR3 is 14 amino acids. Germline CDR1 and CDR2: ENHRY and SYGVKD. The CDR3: CAISTVTSGDTQYF. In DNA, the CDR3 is TGTGCCATCAGTACCGTAACGTCGGGGGATACGCAGTATTTT.

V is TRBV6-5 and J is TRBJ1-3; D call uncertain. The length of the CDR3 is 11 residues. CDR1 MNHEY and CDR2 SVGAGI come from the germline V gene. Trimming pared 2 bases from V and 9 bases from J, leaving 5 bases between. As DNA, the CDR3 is TGTGCCAGCAGTTACGGCTCCACCATATATTTT. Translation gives CASSYGSTIYF.

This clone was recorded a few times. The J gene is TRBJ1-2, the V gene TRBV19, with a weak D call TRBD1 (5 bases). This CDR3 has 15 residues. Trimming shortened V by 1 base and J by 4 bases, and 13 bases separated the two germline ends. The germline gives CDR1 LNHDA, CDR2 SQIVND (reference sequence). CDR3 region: CASSIGVRDSYGYTF. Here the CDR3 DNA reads TGTGCCAGTAGTATAGGTGTTCGAGACAGCTATGGCTACACCTTC.